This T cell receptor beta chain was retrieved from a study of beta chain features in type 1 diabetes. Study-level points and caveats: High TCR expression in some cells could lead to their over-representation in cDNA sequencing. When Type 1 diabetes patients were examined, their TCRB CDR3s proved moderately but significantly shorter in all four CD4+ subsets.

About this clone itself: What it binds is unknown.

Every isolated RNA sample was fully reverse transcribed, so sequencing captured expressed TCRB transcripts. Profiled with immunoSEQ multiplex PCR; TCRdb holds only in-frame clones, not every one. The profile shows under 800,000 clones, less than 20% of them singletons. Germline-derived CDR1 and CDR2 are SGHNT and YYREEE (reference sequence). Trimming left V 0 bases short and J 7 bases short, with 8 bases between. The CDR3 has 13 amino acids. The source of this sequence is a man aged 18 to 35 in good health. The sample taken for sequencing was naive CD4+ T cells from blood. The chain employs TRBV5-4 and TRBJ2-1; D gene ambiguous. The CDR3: CASSLEAYNEQFF. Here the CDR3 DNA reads TGTGCCAGCAGCTTGGAGGCATATAATGAGCAGTTCTTC.